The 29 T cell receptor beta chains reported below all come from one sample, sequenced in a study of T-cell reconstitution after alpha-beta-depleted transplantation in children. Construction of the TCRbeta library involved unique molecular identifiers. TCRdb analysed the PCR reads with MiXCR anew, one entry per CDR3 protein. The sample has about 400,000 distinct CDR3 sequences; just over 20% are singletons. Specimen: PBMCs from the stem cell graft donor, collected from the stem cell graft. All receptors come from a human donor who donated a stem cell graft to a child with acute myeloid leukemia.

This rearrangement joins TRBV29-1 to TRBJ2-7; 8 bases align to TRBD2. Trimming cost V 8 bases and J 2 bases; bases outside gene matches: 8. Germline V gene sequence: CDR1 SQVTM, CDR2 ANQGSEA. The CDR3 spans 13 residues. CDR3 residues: CSYRTSLAYEQYF. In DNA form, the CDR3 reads TGCAGCTATCGGACTAGCCTGGCCTACGAGCAGTACTTC.

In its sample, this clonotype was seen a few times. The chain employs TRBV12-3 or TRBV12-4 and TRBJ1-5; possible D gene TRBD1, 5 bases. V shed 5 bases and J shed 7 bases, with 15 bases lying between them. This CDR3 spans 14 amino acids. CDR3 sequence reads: CASSPPGGSQPQHF. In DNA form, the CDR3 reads TGTGCCAGCAGTCCCCCGGGGGGATCGCAGCCCCAGCATTTT.

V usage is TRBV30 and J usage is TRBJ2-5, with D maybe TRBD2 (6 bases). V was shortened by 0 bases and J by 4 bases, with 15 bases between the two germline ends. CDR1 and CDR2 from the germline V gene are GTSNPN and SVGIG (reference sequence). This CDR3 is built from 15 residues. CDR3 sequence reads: CAWSVGAGLGETQYF. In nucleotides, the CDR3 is TGTGCCTGGAGTGTAGGGGCGGGACTGGGAGAGACCCAGTACTTC.

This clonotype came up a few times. The CDR3 sequence: CATSDFTSLYNEQFF. The DNA for the CDR3 is TGTGCCACCAGTGATTTTACTAGTCTCTACAATGAGCAGTTCTTC. The chain has TRBV24-1 and TRBJ2-1; D is possibly TRBD2 (5 bases). Trimming cost V 1 base and J 3 bases, with 9 bases left between them. CDR3 length: 15 residues. CDR1 is KGHDR, CDR2 SFDVKD, per germline.

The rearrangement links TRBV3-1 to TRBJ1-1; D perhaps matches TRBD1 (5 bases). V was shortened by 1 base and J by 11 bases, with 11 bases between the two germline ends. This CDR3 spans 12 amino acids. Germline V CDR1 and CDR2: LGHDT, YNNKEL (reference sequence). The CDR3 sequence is CASSQANRRAFF. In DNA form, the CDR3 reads TGTGCCAGCAGCCAAGCTAACAGGCGGGCTTTCTTT.

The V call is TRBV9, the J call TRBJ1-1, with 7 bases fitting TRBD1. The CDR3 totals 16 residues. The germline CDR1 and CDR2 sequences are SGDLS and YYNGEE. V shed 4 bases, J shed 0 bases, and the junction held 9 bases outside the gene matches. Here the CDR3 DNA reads TGTGCCAGCAGCTCCACTCCGACAGGGATGAACACTGAAGCTTTCTTT. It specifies CASSSTPTGMNTEAFF.

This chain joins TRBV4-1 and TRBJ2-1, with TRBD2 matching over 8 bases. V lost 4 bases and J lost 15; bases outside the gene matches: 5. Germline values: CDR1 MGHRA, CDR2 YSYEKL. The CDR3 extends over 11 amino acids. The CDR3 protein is CASSRAGEAFF. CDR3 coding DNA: TGCGCCAGCAGCCGAGCGGGAGAGGCGTTCTTC.

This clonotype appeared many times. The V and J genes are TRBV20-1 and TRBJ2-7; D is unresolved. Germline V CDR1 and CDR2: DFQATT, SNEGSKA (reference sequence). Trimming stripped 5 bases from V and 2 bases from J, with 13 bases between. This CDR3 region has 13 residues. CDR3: CSAPRLPTYEQYF. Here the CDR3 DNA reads TGCAGTGCTCCCCGACTTCCTACCTACGAGCAGTACTTC.

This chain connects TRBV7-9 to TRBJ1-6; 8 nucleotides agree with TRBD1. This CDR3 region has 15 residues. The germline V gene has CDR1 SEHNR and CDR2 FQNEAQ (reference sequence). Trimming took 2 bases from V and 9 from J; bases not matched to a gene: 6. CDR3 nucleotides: TGTGCCAGCAGCTTATCAGGACAGGGTACTTCACCCCTCCACTTT. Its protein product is CASSLSGQGTSPLHF.

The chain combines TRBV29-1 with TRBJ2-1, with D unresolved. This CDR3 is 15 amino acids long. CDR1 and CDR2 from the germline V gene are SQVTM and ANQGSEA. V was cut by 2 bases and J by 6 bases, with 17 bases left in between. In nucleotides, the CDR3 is TGCAGCGTTGAACGGCTGATGCGGTCTGTCAATGAGCAGTTCTTC. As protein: CSVERLMRSVNEQFF.

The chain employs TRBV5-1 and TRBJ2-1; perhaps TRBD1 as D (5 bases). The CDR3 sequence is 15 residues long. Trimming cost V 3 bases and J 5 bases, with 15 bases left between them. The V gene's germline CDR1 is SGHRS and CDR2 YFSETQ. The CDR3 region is CASSSRPLGDNEQFF. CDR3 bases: TGCGCCAGCAGCTCCCGGCCATTAGGGGACAATGAGCAGTTCTTC.

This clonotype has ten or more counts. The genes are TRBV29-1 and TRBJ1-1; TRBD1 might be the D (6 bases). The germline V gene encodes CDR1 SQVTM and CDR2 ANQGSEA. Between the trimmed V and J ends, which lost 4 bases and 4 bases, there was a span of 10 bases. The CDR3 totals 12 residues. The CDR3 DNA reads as TGCAGCGTTGTGAGCAGGGGCACTGAAGCTTTCTTT. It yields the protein CSVVSRGTEAFF.

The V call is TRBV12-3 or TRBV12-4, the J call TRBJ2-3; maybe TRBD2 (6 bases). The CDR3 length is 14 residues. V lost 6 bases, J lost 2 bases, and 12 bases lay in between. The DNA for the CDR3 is TGTGCCAGCAGCCTCTCTAGCGACACAGATACGCAGTATTTT. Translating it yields CASSLSSDTDTQYF.

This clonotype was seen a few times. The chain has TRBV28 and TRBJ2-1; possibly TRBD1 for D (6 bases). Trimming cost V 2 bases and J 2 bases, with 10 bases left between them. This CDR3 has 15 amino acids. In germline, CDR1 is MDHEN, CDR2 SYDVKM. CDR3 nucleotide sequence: TGTGCCAGCAGTTTACAGGGGTTCCCCTACAATGAGCAGTTCTTC. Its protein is CASSLQGFPYNEQFF.

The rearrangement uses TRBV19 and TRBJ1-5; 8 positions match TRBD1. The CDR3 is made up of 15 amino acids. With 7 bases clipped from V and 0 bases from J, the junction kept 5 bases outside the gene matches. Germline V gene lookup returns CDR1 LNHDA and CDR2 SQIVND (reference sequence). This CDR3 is CASTLGTGSNQPQHF. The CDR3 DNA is TGTGCCAGTACCCTAGGGACAGGTAGCAATCAGCCCCAGCATTTT.

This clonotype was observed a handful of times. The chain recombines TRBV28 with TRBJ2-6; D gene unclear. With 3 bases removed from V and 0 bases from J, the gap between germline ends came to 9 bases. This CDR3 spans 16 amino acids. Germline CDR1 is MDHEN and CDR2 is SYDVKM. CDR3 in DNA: TGTGCCAGCAGTTTGGCCGGCAACTCTGGGGCCAACGTCCTGACTTTC. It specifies CASSLAGNSGANVLTF.

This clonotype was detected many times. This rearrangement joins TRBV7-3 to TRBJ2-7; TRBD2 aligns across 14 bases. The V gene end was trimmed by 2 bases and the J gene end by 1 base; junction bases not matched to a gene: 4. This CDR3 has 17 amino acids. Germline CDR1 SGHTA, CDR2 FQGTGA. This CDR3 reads CASSLSGTSGRSYEQYF. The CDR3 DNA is TGTGCCAGCAGCTTATCTGGGACTAGCGGGAGATCCTACGAGCAGTACTTC.

The CDR3 DNA reads as TGTGCCACCAGTGATTTTGGGGGGCACGAGCAGTACTTC. It yields the protein CATSDFGGHEQYF. This rearrangement joins TRBV24-1 to TRBJ2-7, with D tentatively TRBD1 or TRBD2 (6 bases each). Germline V gives CDR1 KGHDR, CDR2 SFDVKD. This CDR3 has 13 residues. The V gene lost 1 base and the J gene lost 5 bases, with 8 bases spanning the gap.

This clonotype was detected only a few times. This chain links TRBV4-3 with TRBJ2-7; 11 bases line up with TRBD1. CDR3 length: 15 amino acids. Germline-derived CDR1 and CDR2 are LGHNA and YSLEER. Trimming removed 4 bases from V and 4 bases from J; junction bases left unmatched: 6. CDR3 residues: CASSRRTGGTYEQYF. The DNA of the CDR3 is TGCGCCAGCAGCCGCCGGACAGGGGGCACATACGAGCAGTACTTC.

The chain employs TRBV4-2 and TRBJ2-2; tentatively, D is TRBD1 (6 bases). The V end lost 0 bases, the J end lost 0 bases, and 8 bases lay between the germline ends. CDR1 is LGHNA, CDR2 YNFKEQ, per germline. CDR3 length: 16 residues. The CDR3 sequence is CASSQDRQANTGELFF. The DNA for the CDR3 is TGTGCCAGCAGCCAAGATCGACAGGCGAACACCGGGGAGCTGTTTTTT.

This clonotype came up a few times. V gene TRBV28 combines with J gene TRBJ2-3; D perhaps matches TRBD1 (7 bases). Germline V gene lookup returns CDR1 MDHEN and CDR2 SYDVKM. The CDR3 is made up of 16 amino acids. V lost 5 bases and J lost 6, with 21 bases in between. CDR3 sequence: CASSRNLQGGGDTQYF. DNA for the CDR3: TGTGCCAGCAGTCGCAACCTCCAGGGGGGTGGCGATACGCAGTATTTT.

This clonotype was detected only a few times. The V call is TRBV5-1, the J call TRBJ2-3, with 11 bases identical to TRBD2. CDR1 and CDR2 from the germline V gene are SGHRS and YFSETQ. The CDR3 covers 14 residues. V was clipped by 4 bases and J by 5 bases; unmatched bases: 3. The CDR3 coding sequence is TGCGCCAGCAGCAGGACTAGCGGGCTAGATACGCAGTATTTT. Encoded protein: CASSRTSGLDTQYF.

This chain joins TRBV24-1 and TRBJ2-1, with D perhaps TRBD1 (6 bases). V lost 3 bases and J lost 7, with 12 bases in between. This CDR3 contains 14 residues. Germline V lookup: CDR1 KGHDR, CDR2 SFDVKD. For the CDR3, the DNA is TGTGCCACCAGTGATGACACCCAGGGGAATGAGCAGTTCTTC. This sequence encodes CATSDDTQGNEQFF.

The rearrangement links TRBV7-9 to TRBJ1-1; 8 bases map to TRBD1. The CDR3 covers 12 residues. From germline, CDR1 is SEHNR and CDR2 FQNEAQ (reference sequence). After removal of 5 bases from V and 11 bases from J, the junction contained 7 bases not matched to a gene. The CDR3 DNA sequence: TGTGCCAGCAGCCGGGACAGGCCAGAGGCTTTCTTT. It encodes CASSRDRPEAFF.

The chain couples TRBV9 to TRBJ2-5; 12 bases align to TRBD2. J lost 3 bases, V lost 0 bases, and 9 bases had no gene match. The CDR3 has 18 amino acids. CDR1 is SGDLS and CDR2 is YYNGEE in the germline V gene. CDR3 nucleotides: TGTGCCAGCAGCGTAGCTAGGGCACTAGCGGGAGGAGAAGAGACCCAGTACTTC. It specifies CASSVARALAGGEETQYF. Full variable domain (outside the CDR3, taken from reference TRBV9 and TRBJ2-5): DSGVTQTPKHLITATGQRVTLRCSPRSGDLSVYWYQQSLDQGLQFLIQYYNGEERAKGNILERFSAQQFPDLHSELNLSSLELGDSALYFCASSVARALAGGEETQYFGPGTRLLVL.

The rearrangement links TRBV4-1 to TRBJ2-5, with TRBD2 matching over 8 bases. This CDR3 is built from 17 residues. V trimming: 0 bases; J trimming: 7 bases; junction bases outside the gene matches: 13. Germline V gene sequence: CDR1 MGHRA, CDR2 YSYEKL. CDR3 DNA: TGCGCCAGCAGCCAAGAAACTACTAGCGGTTCTCTTAGGACCCAGTACTTC. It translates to CASSQETTSGSLRTQYF.

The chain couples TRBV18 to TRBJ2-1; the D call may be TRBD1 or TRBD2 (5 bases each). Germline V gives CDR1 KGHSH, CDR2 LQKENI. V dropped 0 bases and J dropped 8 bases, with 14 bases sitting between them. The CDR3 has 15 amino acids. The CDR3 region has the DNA TGTGCCAGCTCACCACCTGGCAGCGTGGGGGATGAGCAGTTCTTC. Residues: CASSPPGSVGDEQFF.

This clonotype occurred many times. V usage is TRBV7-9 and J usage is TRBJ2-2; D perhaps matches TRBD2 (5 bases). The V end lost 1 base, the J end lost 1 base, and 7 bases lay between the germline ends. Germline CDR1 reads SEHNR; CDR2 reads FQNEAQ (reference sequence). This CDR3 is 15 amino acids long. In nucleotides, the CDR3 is TGTGCCAGCAGCTTAGAAGCGGTGAACACCGGGGAGCTGTTTTTT. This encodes CASSLEAVNTGELFF.

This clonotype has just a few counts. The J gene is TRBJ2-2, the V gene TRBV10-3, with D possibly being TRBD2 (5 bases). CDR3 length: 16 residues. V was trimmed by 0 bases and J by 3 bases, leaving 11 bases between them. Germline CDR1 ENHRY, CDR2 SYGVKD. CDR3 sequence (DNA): TGTGCCATCAGTGAGTCAAGGCCCGGGGACACCGGGGAGCTGTTTTTT. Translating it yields CAISESRPGDTGELFF.